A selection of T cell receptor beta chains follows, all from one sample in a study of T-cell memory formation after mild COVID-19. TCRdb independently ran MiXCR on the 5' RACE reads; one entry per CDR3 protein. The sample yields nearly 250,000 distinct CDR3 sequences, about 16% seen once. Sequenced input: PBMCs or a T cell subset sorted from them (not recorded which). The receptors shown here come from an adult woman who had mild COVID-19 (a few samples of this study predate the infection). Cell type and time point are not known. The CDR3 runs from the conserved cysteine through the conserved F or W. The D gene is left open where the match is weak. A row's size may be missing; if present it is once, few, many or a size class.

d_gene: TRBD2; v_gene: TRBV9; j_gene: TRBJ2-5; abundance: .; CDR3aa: CASSVDVGGQETQYF; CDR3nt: TGTGCCAGCAGCGTAGATGTGGGAGGGCAAGAGACCCAGTACTTC
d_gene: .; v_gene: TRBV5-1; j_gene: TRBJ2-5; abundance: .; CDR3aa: CASSPSRAGETQYF; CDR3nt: TGCGCCAGCAGCCCATCCAGGGCCGGGGAGACCCAGTACTTC
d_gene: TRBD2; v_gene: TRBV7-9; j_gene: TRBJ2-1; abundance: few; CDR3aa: CASSRSGGALNEQFF; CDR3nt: TGTGCCAGCAGCAGAAGCGGGGGGGCCCTCAATGAGCAGTTCTTC
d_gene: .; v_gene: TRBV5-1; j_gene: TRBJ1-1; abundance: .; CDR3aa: CASSLPEDRPNTEVFF; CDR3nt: TGCGCCAGCAGCCTACCTGAAGACAGGCCCAACACTGAAGTTTTCTTT
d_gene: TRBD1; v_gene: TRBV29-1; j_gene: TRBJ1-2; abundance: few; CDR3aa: CSVEGQGTMYGYTF; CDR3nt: TGCAGCGTTGAAGGACAGGGGACTATGTATGGCTACACCTTC
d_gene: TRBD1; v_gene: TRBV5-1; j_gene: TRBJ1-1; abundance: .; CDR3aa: CASSTQGGGSEAFF; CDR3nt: TGCGCCAGCAGCACCCAGGGGGGGGGGTCTGAAGCTTTCTTT
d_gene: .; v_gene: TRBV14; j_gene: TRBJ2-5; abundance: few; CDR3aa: CASSQVRGSSETQYF; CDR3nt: TGTGCCAGCAGCCAAGTTCGTGGGAGTAGTGAGACCCAGTACTTC
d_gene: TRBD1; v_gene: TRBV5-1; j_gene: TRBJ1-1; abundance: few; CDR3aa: CASSFTTGLNTEAFF; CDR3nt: TGCGCCAGCAGCTTCACGACAGGGCTGAACACTGAAGCTTTCTTT
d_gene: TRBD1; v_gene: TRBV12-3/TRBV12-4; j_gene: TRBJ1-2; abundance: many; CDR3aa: CASSLAGGQGALGYGYTF; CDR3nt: TGTGCCAGCAGTTTGGCCGGGGGACAGGGGGCCTTGGGTTATGGCTACACCTTC
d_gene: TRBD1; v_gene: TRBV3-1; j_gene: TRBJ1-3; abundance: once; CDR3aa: CASSQLFSSGTGVSGNTIYF; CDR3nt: TGTGCCAGCAGCCAGTTATTCAGTTCGGGGACAGGGGTTTCTGGAAACACCATATATTTT
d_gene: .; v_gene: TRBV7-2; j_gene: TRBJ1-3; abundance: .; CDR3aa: CASSLSGGVFSGNTIYF; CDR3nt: TGTGCCAGCAGCCTTAGTGGAGGGGTTTTCTCTGGAAACACCATATATTTT
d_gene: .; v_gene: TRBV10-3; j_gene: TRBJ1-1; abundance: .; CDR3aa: CAISSTGGTEAFF; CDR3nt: TGTGCCATCAGTTCGACAGGTGGCACTGAAGCTTTCTTT
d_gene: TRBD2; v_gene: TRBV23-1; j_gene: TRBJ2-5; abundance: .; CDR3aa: CASSHRRTSGGLQETQYF; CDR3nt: TGCGCCAGCAGTCACCGTCGGACTAGCGGGGGGTTACAAGAGACCCAGTACTTC
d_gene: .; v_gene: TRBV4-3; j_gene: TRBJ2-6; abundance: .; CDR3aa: CASSQVGPGANVLTF; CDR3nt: TGCGCCAGCAGCCAAGTAGGACCTGGGGCCAACGTCCTGACTTTC